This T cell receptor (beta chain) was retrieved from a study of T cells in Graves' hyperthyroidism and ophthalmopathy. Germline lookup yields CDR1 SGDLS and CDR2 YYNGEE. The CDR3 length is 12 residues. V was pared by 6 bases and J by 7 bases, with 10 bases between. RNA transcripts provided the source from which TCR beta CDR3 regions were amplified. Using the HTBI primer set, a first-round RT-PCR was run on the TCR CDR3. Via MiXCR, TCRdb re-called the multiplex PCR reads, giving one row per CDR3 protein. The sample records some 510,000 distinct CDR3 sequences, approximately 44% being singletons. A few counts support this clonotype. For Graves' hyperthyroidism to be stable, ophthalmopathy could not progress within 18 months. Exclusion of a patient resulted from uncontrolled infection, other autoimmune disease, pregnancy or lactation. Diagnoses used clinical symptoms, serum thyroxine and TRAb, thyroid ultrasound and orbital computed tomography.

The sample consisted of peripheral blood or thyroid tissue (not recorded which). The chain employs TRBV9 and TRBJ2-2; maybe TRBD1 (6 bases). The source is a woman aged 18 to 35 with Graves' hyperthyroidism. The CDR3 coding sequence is TGTGCCAGCACCCCAGGGGACGGGGAGCTGTTTTTT. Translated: CASTPGDGELFF.